Following are 3 T cell receptor beta chains from one sample sequenced in a study of cytomegalovirus exposure and HLA in healthy donors. Use of 60 Vbeta and 13 Jbeta primers characterized the PCR. Assay used: immunoSEQ multiplex PCR; TCRdb lists only in-frame clones, some missing. This sample has some 150,000 clones, with approximately 80% found just once. The sample was PBMCs. The receptors here all came from a man aged 30 to 39 in good health and CMV-seropositive.

The genes are TRBV5-5 and TRBJ1-1; tentatively, D is TRBD1 (5 bases). The CDR3 spans 15 residues. With 7 bases removed from V and 0 bases from J, the gap between germline ends came to 16 bases. Germline CDR1 and CDR2: SGHKS and YYEKEE (reference sequence). The CDR3 is CASDRGELMNTEAFF. CDR3 DNA: TGTGCCAGCGACCGGGGGGAACTAATGAACACTGAAGCTTTCTTT.

This clone has only a few counts. The chain joins TRBV5-1 to TRBJ2-5; 8 bases line up with TRBD1. The CDR3 totals 15 residues. With 4 bases clipped from V and 0 bases from J, the junction kept 5 bases outside the gene matches. Germline values: CDR1 SGHRS, CDR2 YFSETQ. Here the CDR3 reads CASSEPTGDQETQYF. CDR3 nucleotides: TGCGCCAGCAGCGAACCGACAGGGGACCAAGAGACCCAGTACTTC.

V gene TRBV6-6 combines with J gene TRBJ2-2; possibly TRBD1 for D (6 bases). Per the germline V gene, CDR1 is MNHNY and CDR2 is SVGAGI (reference sequence). V was cut by 7 bases and J by 4 bases, with 13 bases left in between. The CDR3 has 14 residues. CDR3: CASTGGAGTGELFF. CDR3 in DNA: TGTGCCAGCACTGGGGGCGCGGGCACCGGGGAGCTGTTTTTT.